These 7 T cell receptor beta chains share one sample of origin, sequenced in a study of regulatory T cells in long-lasting Graves disease. Building the TCR beta libraries relied on iRepertoire HTBI primers, and CDR3 regions underwent Arm-PCR. TCRdb ran MiXCR on the multiplex PCR reads and lists one entry per CDR3 protein. The table has approximately 210,000 distinct CDR3 sequences, approximately 20% seen once. Time point denoted: newly diagnosed GD, antithyroid drugs for less than 3 months. TCR sequences were obtained from RNA taken from PBMCs. The sample here was peripheral blood mononuclear cells (PBMCs), taken at new diagnosis, from a patient treated with antithyroid drugs. The receptors stem from a female donor with Graves disease.

V gene TRBV12-3 or TRBV12-4 combines with J gene TRBJ1-1, with 8 bases that match TRBD1. This CDR3 is built from 13 residues. Trimming removed 6 bases from V and 6 bases from J; junction bases left unmatched: 6. CDR3 residues: CASSADRVPEAFF. The CDR3 DNA follows: TGTGCCAGCAGCGCGGACAGGGTCCCTGAAGCTTTCTTT.

This clonotype was seen a few times. The V gene is TRBV6-5, the J gene TRBJ1-2, with D perhaps TRBD1 (6 bases). V was cut by 2 bases and J by 10 bases, with 17 bases left in between. This CDR3 region has 14 residues. Germline V CDR1 and CDR2: MNHEY, SVGAGI. The CDR3: CASSYAGTEGDYTF. The CDR3 DNA follows: TGTGCCAGCAGTTACGCCGGGACTGAGGGGGACTACACCTTC.

This clonotype has just one count. Possible read error: a much larger clone is one base away. The V call is TRBV6-5, the J call TRBJ2-5, with TRBD1 as a possible D gene (6 bases). The CDR3 runs to 13 residues. Germline CDR1 MNHEY, CDR2 SVGAGI. CDR3 in amino acids: CVANRVFSETQYF. For the CDR3, the DNA is TGTGTCGCCAACAGGGTATTTTCAGAGACCCAGTACTTC.

At least ten counts were recorded for this clonotype. This chain links TRBV18 with TRBJ2-7, with D perhaps assigned TRBD1 or TRBD2 (5 bases each). V gave up 3 bases and J gave up 7 bases, with 16 bases separating them. Germline V lookup: CDR1 KGHSH, CDR2 LQKENI. The CDR3 spans 14 residues. DNA for the CDR3: TGTGCCAGCTCACCCCCGGCCGGGACGGGAGAGCAGTACTTC. Translated: CASSPPAGTGEQYF.

This clonotype came up many times. The chain employs TRBV5-6 and TRBJ1-1; D unclear. The CDR3 has 14 amino acids. The germline CDR1 and CDR2 sequences are SGHDT and YYEEEE. V was shortened by 5 bases and J by 1 base, with 12 bases between the two germline ends. The CDR3 here is CASRETRKNTEAFF. The CDR3 DNA is TGTGCCAGCAGGGAGACACGGAAGAACACTGAAGCTTTCTTT.

This clonotype was counted ten times or more. This chain uses TRBV12-3 or TRBV12-4 with TRBJ2-1; D is ambiguous. The CDR3 loop spans 10 amino acids. The V and J ends lost 8 bases and 4 bases respectively, with 3 bases between them. CDR3 in amino acids: CASGYNEQFF. In DNA, the CDR3 is TGTGCCAGCGGTTACAATGAGCAGTTCTTC.

Details on this clonotype: This clone may be a read error of a much larger clone one base away. The CDR3 coding sequence is TGTGCCATCAGTGAGTCCAAGGACAGCTGCGAGCAGTACTTC. Translating it yields CAISESKDSCEQYF. The chain carries TRBV10-3 and TRBJ2-7; D possibly corresponds to TRBD1 (6 bases). CDR1 is ENHRY and CDR2 is SYGVKD in the germline V gene. V was pared by 0 bases and J by 6 bases, with 12 bases between. This CDR3 comprises 14 residues.